In its sample, the clone carrying this T cell receptor beta chain was seen a few times. The antigen is unknown. The TCRbeta library was prepared with unique molecular identifiers. Each CDR3 protein gets one entry after TCRdb re-called the PCR reads with MiXCR. The sample carries about 870,000 distinct CDR3 sequences, around 17% recorded once. This sample was included in a study of T-cell reconstitution after alpha-beta-depleted transplantation in children. Germline CDR1 reads SEHNR; CDR2 reads FQNEAQ (reference sequence). The CDR3 sequence is 16 residues long. The V segment lost 2 bases and the J segment 15 bases; nucleotides outside the gene matches: 16. Whole-study findings and limits: T-cell numbers and diversity, one year after transplant, stemmed largely from T cells that were newly produced.

The TCR sequence derives from a male patient aged 5 to 17 who had a stem cell transplant for acute lymphoblastic leukemia, so the T cells may come from the graft donor. The sequencing used PBMCs, mostly from graft donor cells, collected 360 days after TCRalphabeta/CD19-depleted stem cell transplant. The rearrangement joins TRBV7-9 to TRBJ2-3; 11 nucleotides match TRBD2. The CDR3 protein is CASSLSGVIAGGPFYF. As DNA, the CDR3 is TGTGCCAGCAGCTTATCCGGTGTGATAGCGGGAGGGCCGTTTTATTTT.